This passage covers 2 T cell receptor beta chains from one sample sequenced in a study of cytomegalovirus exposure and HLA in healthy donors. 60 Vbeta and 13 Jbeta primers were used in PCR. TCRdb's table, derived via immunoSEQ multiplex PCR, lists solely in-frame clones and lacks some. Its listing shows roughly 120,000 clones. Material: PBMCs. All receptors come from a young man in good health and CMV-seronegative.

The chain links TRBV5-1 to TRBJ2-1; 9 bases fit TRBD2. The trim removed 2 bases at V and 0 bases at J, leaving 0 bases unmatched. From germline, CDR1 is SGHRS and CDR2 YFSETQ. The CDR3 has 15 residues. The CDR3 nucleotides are TGCGCCAGCAGCTTTAGCGGGAGCTCCTACAATGAGCAGTTCTTC. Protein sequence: CASSFSGSSYNEQFF.

The CDR3 spells CASSLGTSGTDTQYF. DNA of the CDR3: TGTGCCAGCAGTCTAGGGACTAGCGGCACAGATACGCAGTATTTT. This rearrangement joins TRBV27 to TRBJ2-3, with 10 bases lining up with TRBD2. In germline, CDR1 is MNHEY, CDR2 SMNVEV (reference sequence). V shed 5 bases and J 1 base; nucleotides not matched to a gene: 3. The CDR3 covers 15 residues.